The source of this T cell receptor (beta chain) is a study of tumor-infiltrating lymphocytes in primary liver carcinoma. A primer matching the constant region was used to make TCR beta cDNA from approximately 0.55 ug of total RNA. Construction of TCR beta libraries relied on three successive nested multiplex PCR rounds employing slightly modified ARM-PCR. Researchers ran the first two PCR rounds for roughly 10 cycles each with TRBV1-TRBV30 forward primers and a C-beta reverse primer. TCRdb called the multiplex PCR reads again in MiXCR, with one record for every CDR3 protein. The table records about 30,000 distinct CDR3 sequences, around 66% of them present only once. Germline CDR1 is MDHEN and CDR2 is SYDVKM. This CDR3 contains 15 residues. The tissue used was unsorted bulk material of roughly 17-31 mg. RNA and DNA were co-extracted from it with the AllPrep DNA/RNA mini kit. This clonotype came up once. A read error may be the cause here, since a much bigger clone is one base away.

Source material: liver tumor tissue from sampling region 3. Subset meaning: tumor region T3, left-lateral pole. The chain is built from TRBV28 and TRBJ1-1, with D perhaps TRBD1 (5 bases). This clonotype was obtained from a woman in her twenties or thirties with primary liver carcinoma and hepatitis B virus infection. This CDR3 is CANSFHSRGNTEAFF. In DNA form, the CDR3 reads TGTGCCAACAGTTTTCATTCTAGGGGGAACACTGAAGCTTTCTTT.